These T cell receptor beta chains were read from a single sample in a study of CD8+ T cells in alopecia areata. The method was immunoSEQ multiplex PCR; TCRdb's version includes in-frame clones alone and lacks a portion of them. Altogether approximately 210,000 clones are present, approximately 72% being singletons, with the ten largest covering around 1.2%. The starting material was CD4+ T cells sorted from blood, obtained around week 44, from a patient treated with tofacitinib. These receptors were collected from a human donor with alopecia areata. Each CDR3 is given with its conserved first and last residue. Fields, in order: J gene, clone size, V gene, D gene, CDR3 DNA, CDR3 protein. The D gene is left open where the match is weak. A row's size may be missing; if present it is once, few, many or a size class.

TRBJ2-2,.,TRBV6-5,.,TGTGCCAGCACCGTGAGACAGGACACCGGGGAGCTGTTTTTT,CASTVRQDTGELFF
TRBJ1-2,.,TRBV30,TRBD1,TGTGCCTGGAGTGGTTCGGGACAGGGGATGTCTGGCTACACCTTC,CAWSGSGQGMSGYTF
TRBJ2-7,.,TRBV5-1,.,TGCGCCAGCAGCTTGGATACGTCGGGATTACCCTACGAGCAGTACTTC,CASSLDTSGLPYEQYF
TRBJ2-1,few,TRBV6-1,.,TGTGCCAGCAGTTATGGGGGCCGCAATGAGCAGTTCTTC,CASSYGGRNEQFF
TRBJ2-7,.,TRBV29-1,.,TGCAGCGTTGTAGGAGGGGGCCGGGACGGCTCCTACGAGCAGTACTTC,CSVVGGGRDGSYEQYF
TRBJ2-7,.,TRBV6-5,.,TGTGCCTCCAGGCGGGACACCTACGAGCAGTACTTC,CASRRDTYEQYF
TRBJ1-5,.,TRBV6-1,TRBD1,TGTGCCAGCAGTGCCAGGAACCCGACAGGGAAACAGCCCCAGCATTTT,CASSARNPTGKQPQHF
TRBJ2-5,few,TRBV4-3,TRBD2,TGCGCCAGCAGCCAAGCAAGATCGGGGACTAGCGGAGAGACCCAGTACTTC,CASSQARSGTSGETQYF
TRBJ1-5,.,TRBV5-1,.,TGCGCCAGCAGCTTGGGTGGGACGAATCAGCCCCAGCATTTT,CASSLGGTNQPQHF
TRBJ1-5,.,TRBV7-2,.,TGTGCCAGCAGCTTAGGGGCAATCAATCAGCCCCAGCATTTT,CASSLGAINQPQHF